Each of the 3 T cell receptor beta chains below was sequenced from the same sample in a study of regulatory T cells in long-lasting Graves disease. Documented time point: persistent/refractory GD, antithyroid drugs over 5 years with positive TRAb. Scientists built the TCR library using RNA that was extracted from PBMCs. Library construction for TCR beta used iRepertoire HTBI primers and Arm-PCR of CDR3 regions. In TCRdb, the multiplex PCR reads were re-called with MiXCR into one record per CDR3 protein. The table includes more than 650,000 distinct CDR3 sequences, around 32% detected once. The sequenced sample was peripheral blood mononuclear cells (PBMCs), obtained when the disease was refractory, from a patient treated with antithyroid drugs. Receptor source: a female donor with Graves disease.

This clonotype occurred a few times. This chain uses TRBV27 with TRBJ2-7; TRBD2 matches 13 bases. With V trimmed by 6 bases and J by 6 bases, 5 bases remained unmatched. The CDR3 has 14 residues. From germline, CDR1 is MNHEY and CDR2 SMNVEV (reference sequence). Written as DNA, the CDR3 is TGTGCCAGCAGCACCGGGACTAGCGGGACCGAGCAGTACTTC. Translated, it gives CASSTGTSGTEQYF.

About this clonotype itself: A far larger clone is off by one base, so a read error is likely. The chain has TRBV25-1 and TRBJ2-7; unclear D gene. The CDR3 is made up of 11 amino acids. The germline V gene has CDR1 MGHDK and CDR2 SYGVNS. Trimming stripped 5 bases from V and 2 bases from J, with 4 bases between. CDR3 in DNA: TGTGCCAGCAGTAAAGCCTACGAGCAGTACTTC. It specifies CASSKAYEQYF.

V and J are TRBV6-1 and TRBJ1-1, with TRBD1 matching over 9 bases. The CDR3 runs 15 residues. Trimming cost V 5 bases and J 4 bases; bases outside gene matches: 8. The germline V gene encodes CDR1 MNHNS and CDR2 SASEGT. CDR3 DNA: TGTGCCAGCAGTCCGGCAAACAGGGGGCTCACTGAAGCTTTCTTT. Translated, it gives CASSPANRGLTEAFF.